The 26 T cell receptor beta chains reported below all come from one sample, sequenced in a study of CXCR3-negative and CXCR3-positive naive CD8 T cells. UMI-labeled TRB cDNA libraries were prepared by 5' RACE. After re-calling the 5' RACE reads, TCRdb lists one entry per CDR3 protein, DNA absent. The sample table sets out approximately 10,000 distinct CDR3 sequences. Sequenced sample: naive CXCR3- CD8+ T cells from blood. As for subset: CD45RO-CCR7+CD27+CD95- naive CD8+ T cells lacking CXCR3 (TNR3-). These receptor sequences come from a human donor in good health. Some clones in this sample may be carry-over from other donors' samples.

The chain has TRBV2 and TRBJ2-7; TCRdb's D call, TRBD1, is unchecked because there is no DNA. CDR3 length: 14 residues. Looked up from germline, CDR1 is SNHLY and CDR2 is FYNNEI. CDR3 sequence: CASSDSRGVDEQYF.

The V call is TRBV29-1, the J call TRBJ1-2; TCRdb returns TRBD1, unconfirmable since there is no DNA. CDR3 size: 11 residues. Germline V gene data show CDR1 as SQVTM and CDR2 as ANQGSEA. CDR3 in amino acids: CSVAGSHGYTF.

The rearrangement links TRBV10-1 to TRBJ2-1. CDR3 length: 13 residues. Germline lookup yields CDR1 WNHNN and CDR2 SYGVQD (reference sequence). CDR3: CASSGSTYNEQFF.

This chain joins TRBV5-1 and TRBJ1-1. Germline V gene data show CDR1 as SGHRS and CDR2 as YFSETQ. The CDR3 is made up of 14 amino acids. The CDR3 is CASSLEWKVGETFF.

This chain links TRBV29-1 with TRBJ2-1; checking the TCRdb D call of TRBD1 is not possible without DNA. Germline V lookup: CDR1 SQVTM, CDR2 ANQGSEA. The CDR3 spans 14 residues. CDR3 loop: CSVEGQGAWDEQFF.

The gene calls are TRBV20-1 and TRBJ2-1. CDR1 is DFQATT, CDR2 SNEGSKA, per germline (reference sequence). This CDR3 region has 14 residues. CDR3 amino acids: CSVSQLSVTNEQFF.

The chain is built from TRBV29-1 and TRBJ2-7; TCRdb returns TRBD2, unconfirmable since there is no DNA. Germline-derived CDR1 and CDR2 are SQVTM and ANQGSEA. The CDR3 sequence is 19 residues long. CDR3 sequence reads: CSVEAQGLAGGAISYEQYF.

The chain couples TRBV6-6 to TRBJ2-6; checking the TCRdb D call of TRBD2 is not possible without DNA. Germline CDR1 reads MNHNY; CDR2 reads SVGAGI (reference sequence). The length of the CDR3 is 14 residues. The CDR3 reads CASWRGNGANVLTF.

The chain recombines TRBV3-1 with TRBJ2-2. The CDR3 length is 15 residues. Germline CDR1 LGHDT, CDR2 YNNKEL (reference sequence). CDR3 sequence reads: CASSQSAANTGELFF.

The chain joins TRBV29-1 to TRBJ2-3; TCRdb calls TRBD1, which cannot be checked without DNA. There are 16 residues in the CDR3. Germline values: CDR1 SQVTM, CDR2 ANQGSEA. The CDR3: CSVNADGTGWENTQYF.

This CDR3 reads CASSFPAIRQGDSPLHF. V and J are TRBV11-2 and TRBJ1-6; TCRdb proposes TRBD1, but this gene call is untestable without DNA. The CDR3 has 17 amino acids. Germline CDR1 reads SGHAT; CDR2 reads FQNNGV.

This CDR3 is CASSFSGQGKFSSYNEQFF. This chain joins TRBV6-6 and TRBJ2-1; lacking DNA, the TRBD1 call made by TCRdb goes unchecked. CDR3 length: 19 amino acids. Per germline, CDR1 MNHNY and CDR2 SVGAGI (reference sequence).

Judged by frequency, this clonotype is medium-sized (0.01 to 0.1%). The rearrangement uses TRBV27 and TRBJ2-1. Germline CDR1 and CDR2: MNHEY and SMNVEV (reference sequence). This CDR3 is 14 amino acids long. CDR3 residues: CASSLWVGDNEQFF.

This clonotype shows up as medium-sized by frequency. This chain uses TRBV18 with TRBJ2-7. The germline V gene has CDR1 KGHSH and CDR2 LQKENI. The CDR3 has 11 residues. The CDR3 here is CASSPASEQYF.

In terms of frequency, this clonotype is medium-sized (0.01 to 0.1%). The CDR3 protein is CASSLLSTGELFF. The V call is TRBV4-3, the J call TRBJ2-2. The CDR3 sequence is 13 residues long. Germline CDR1 and CDR2: LGHNA and YSLEER.

This clonotype is medium-sized by frequency. This chain connects TRBV2 to TRBJ2-1; TCRdb outputs TRBD2, but without DNA this stays unchecked. The CDR3 is made up of 16 amino acids. The V gene's germline CDR1 is SNHLY and CDR2 FYNNEI. The CDR3 is CASSDQRENEGGEQFF.

The rearrangement uses TRBV27 and TRBJ2-1. CDR1 is MNHEY and CDR2 is SMNVEV in the germline V gene (reference sequence). The CDR3 runs 13 residues. CDR3 protein: CASSFSVYNEQFF.

V is TRBV29-1 and J is TRBJ1-1; the TCRdb D gene call, TRBD1, has no DNA to confirm it. The CDR3 has 15 amino acids. The germline V gene has CDR1 SQVTM and CDR2 ANQGSEA. This CDR3 is CSALNPTGADTEAFF. Complete variable domain (other parts from reference TRBV29-1 and TRBJ1-1): SAVISQKPSRDICQRGTSLTIQCQVDSQVTMMFWYRQQPGQSLTLIATANQGSEATYESGFVIDKFPISRPNLTFSTLTVSNMSPEDSSIYLCSALNPTGADTEAFFGQGTRLTVV.

This rearrangement joins TRBV19 to TRBJ2-1; TCRdb designates TRBD1, a call that cannot be tested without DNA. Germline V lookup: CDR1 LNHDA, CDR2 SQIVND (reference sequence). The CDR3 is 14 amino acids. The CDR3 here is CASSIAQGYNEQFF.

The genes are TRBV10-3 and TRBJ2-7; the TCRdb call, TRBD1, lacks DNA for checking. This CDR3 spans 15 amino acids. The germline CDR1 and CDR2 sequences are ENHRY and SYGVKD. Here the CDR3 reads CASRAVGADPYEQYF.

This chain's CDR3 is CSVEEREGQPQHF. The chain employs TRBV29-1 and TRBJ1-5. CDR1 and CDR2 (germline): SQVTM, ANQGSEA. The CDR3 is made up of 13 amino acids.

The chain's CDR3 is CSVDSGFGYTF. The chain uses TRBV29-1 and TRBJ1-2; there is no DNA to check the TCRdb D call of TRBD1. The CDR3 is made up of 11 amino acids. Germline V gene data show CDR1 as SQVTM and CDR2 as ANQGSEA.

This clonotype is called medium-sized based on its frequency. V and J are TRBV19 and TRBJ2-1; TCRdb indicates TRBD2, and absent DNA this call remains unverified. Germline CDR1 LNHDA, CDR2 SQIVND (reference sequence). The length of the CDR3 is 15 residues. This CDR3 reads CASSIIAGAWNEQFF.

This clonotype is deemed medium-sized by its frequency. V and J are TRBV13 and TRBJ1-1; lacking DNA, the TRBD1 call made by TCRdb goes unchecked. In germline, CDR1 is PRHDT, CDR2 FYEKMQ (reference sequence). The CDR3 is 14 residues long. CDR3 sequence reads: CASSQGQGNTEAFF.

The chain links TRBV5-1 to TRBJ1-6; no DNA is available, so the TRBD1 call from TCRdb remains unchecked. This CDR3 spans 17 amino acids. Germline V gene sequence: CDR1 SGHRS, CDR2 YFSETQ. The CDR3 here is CASSPRQGAVNGSPLHF. Using reference TRBV5-1 and TRBJ1-6 for the parts outside the CDR3, the full variable domain is KAGVTQTPRYLIKTRGQQVTLSCSPISGHRSVSWYQQTPGQGLQFLFEYFSETQRNKGNFPGRFSGRQFSNSRSEMNVSTLELGDSALYLCASSPRQGAVNGSPLHFGNGTRLTVT.

The genes are TRBV20-1 and TRBJ2-7; TCRdb proposes TRBD2, but this gene call is untestable without DNA. CDR1 DFQATT and CDR2 SNEGSKA come from the germline V gene (reference sequence). This CDR3 is built from 15 residues. The CDR3 is CSARAGWTSGSKQYF.